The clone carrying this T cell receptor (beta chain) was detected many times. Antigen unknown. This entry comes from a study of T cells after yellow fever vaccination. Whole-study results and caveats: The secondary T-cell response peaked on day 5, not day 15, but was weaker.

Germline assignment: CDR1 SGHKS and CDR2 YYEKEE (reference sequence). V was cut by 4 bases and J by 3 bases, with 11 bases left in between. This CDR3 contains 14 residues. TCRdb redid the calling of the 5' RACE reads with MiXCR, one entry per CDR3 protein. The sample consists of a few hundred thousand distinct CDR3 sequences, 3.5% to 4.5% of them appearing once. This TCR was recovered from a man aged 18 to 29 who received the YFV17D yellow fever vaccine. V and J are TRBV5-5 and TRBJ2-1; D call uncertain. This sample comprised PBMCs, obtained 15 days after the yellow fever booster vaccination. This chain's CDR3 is CASSRTGYYNEQFF. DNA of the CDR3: TGTGCCAGCAGCCGCACTGGATACTACAATGAGCAGTTCTTC.